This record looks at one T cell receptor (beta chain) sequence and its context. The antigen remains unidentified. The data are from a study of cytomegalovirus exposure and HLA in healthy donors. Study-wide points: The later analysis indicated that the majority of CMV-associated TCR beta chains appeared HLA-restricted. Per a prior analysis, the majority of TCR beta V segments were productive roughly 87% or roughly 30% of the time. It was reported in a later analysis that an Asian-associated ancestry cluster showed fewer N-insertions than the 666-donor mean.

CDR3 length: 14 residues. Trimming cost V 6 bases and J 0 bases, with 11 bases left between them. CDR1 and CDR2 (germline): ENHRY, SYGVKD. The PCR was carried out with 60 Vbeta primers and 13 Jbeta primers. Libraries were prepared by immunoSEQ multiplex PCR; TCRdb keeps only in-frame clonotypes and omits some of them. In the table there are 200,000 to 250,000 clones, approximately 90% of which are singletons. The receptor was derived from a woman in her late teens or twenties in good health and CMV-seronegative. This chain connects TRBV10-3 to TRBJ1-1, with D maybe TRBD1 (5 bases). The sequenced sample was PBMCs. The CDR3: CAIREGAMNTEAFF. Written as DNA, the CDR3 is TGTGCCATCAGGGAAGGGGCAATGAACACTGAAGCTTTCTTT.